This is a list of T cell receptor beta chains from one sample in a study of blood T cells in healthy people across ages. MiXCR, run by TCRdb on the 5' RACE reads, gives a single entry per CDR3 protein. The profile shows 700,000 or so distinct CDR3 sequences, roughly 20% of them singletons. The sequencing sample was made of blood. These receptors all come from a man between 70 and 80 years old in good health. The CDR3 runs from the conserved cysteine through the conserved F or W. A D gene is named only where the DNA matches it firmly.

D gene: TRBD2
V gene: TRBV10-3
CDR3 protein: CAISDGGRAADTQYF

D gene: -
V gene: TRBV24-1
CDR3 protein: CATSDTQGRYYNEQFF

D gene: -
V gene: TRBV11-2
CDR3 protein: CASSARPSSYNEQFF

D gene: TRBD2
V gene: TRBV6-2/TRBV6-3
CDR3 protein: CASRPSSGRGNEQFF

D gene: -
V gene: TRBV5-1
CDR3 protein: CASSPRGLVGGSTDTQYF

D gene: TRBD2
V gene: TRBV28
CDR3 protein: CASSLLGAGIADTQYF

D gene: -
V gene: TRBV12-3/TRBV12-4
CDR3 protein: CASSQLRDTGNTIYF

D gene: -
V gene: TRBV18
CDR3 protein: CASSPELGWGQPQHF

D gene: -
V gene: TRBV28
CDR3 protein: CASSLNFGTGASTDTQYF

D gene: TRBD1
V gene: TRBV6-2/TRBV6-3
CDR3 protein: CASSYRRQGPGEAFF

D gene: TRBD1
V gene: TRBV6-5
CDR3 protein: CAREKGAETYEQYF

D gene: -
V gene: TRBV19
CDR3 protein: CASSIVVNTEAFF

D gene: -
V gene: TRBV18
CDR3 protein: CASSLQDSGANALTF

D gene: -
V gene: TRBV20-1
CDR3 protein: CSARLWTADRNTIYF

D gene: -
V gene: TRBV11-2
CDR3 protein: CASSLGTAEDTQYF

D gene: -
V gene: TRBV6-6
CDR3 protein: CASVRSPQETQYF

D gene: -
V gene: TRBV28
CDR3 protein: CASSLSPATNTEAFF

D gene: -
V gene: TRBV12-3/TRBV12-4
CDR3 protein: CASSLAPETQYF

D gene: TRBD2
V gene: TRBV27
CDR3 protein: CASSLFGLAGGGPHNEQFF

D gene: TRBD2
V gene: TRBV30
CDR3 protein: CAWNRLAGIETQYF

D gene: -
V gene: TRBV29-1
CDR3 protein: CSVGGAAEAFF

D gene: -
V gene: TRBV12-3/TRBV12-4
CDR3 protein: CASSLAWGQLQETQYF

D gene: TRBD1
V gene: TRBV29-1
CDR3 protein: CSVEVRGQGGTEAFF